The sequence of this TCR beta chain was determined in a study of STAT5B mutations in CD4+ large granular lymphocyte leukemia. The table came from immunoSEQ multiplex PCR; TCRdb's copy has only in-frame clones and leaves some out. The sample has 30,000 to 40,000 clones, approximately 85% seen once. Sequencing was done on a sample of CD4+ T cells from blood buffy coats. The sequence was obtained from a human donor in good health.

In nucleotides, the CDR3 is TGTGCCAGCAGCTTACGCTCTGGATACACAGATACGCAGTATTTT. It encodes CASSLRSGYTDTQYF. The chain uses TRBV7-3 and TRBJ2-3; D gene uncertain. The germline V gene encodes CDR1 SGHTA and CDR2 FQGTGA. The CDR3 is 15 residues long. The ends were cut back, 2 bases at V and 2 bases at J, with 11 bases in the middle.